This passage covers 5 T cell receptor beta chains from one sample sequenced in a study of shared clonotypes between healthy human individuals. Sequencing used immunoSEQ multiplex PCR; TCRdb keeps in-frame clones, though not all of them. The table lists 550,000 to 650,000 clones, roughly 96% of them singletons. Terminally differentiated effector memory CD45RA+ cells were excluded from the naive CD8 cells, which were CD45RO-negative and positively selected for CCR7. Sequencing was performed on naive CD8+ T cells sorted from blood. Receptors originate from a woman aged 25 to 39 in good health.

The genes are TRBV27 and TRBJ1-3; 7 bases match TRBD1. The V gene's germline CDR1 is MNHEY and CDR2 SMNVEV (reference sequence). Trimming cost V 3 bases and J 0 bases; bases outside gene matches: 2. The CDR3 is 15 amino acids. The DNA for the CDR3 is TGTGCCAGCAGTTTGGACAGGTACTCTGGAAACACCATATATTTT. Translation: CASSLDRYSGNTIYF.

A few counts support this clone. The genes are TRBV6-6 and TRBJ2-1; no definite D call. The length of the CDR3 is 11 residues. Germline V gives CDR1 MNHNY, CDR2 SVGAGI (reference sequence). Trimming left V 3 bases short and J 9 bases short, with 6 bases between. CDR3 coding DNA: TGTGCCAGCAGTTATGAGCGTGAGCAGTTCTTC. Protein sequence: CASSYEREQFF.

This sequence joins TRBV4-1 and TRBJ2-1; 9 positions agree with TRBD2. V was pared by 4 bases and J by 1 base, with 5 bases of the junction left unmatched. Germline CDR1 is MGHRA and CDR2 is YSYEKL. CDR3 length: 16 residues. CDR3 region: CASSRGRALSYNEQFF. The CDR3 coding sequence is TGCGCCAGCAGCCGCGGGAGGGCCTTGTCCTACAATGAGCAGTTCTTC.

The CDR3 nucleotides are TGTGCCAGCAGCCAAGTTGGTCGGGAGAAGTCCTACGAGCAGTACTTC. This codes for CASSQVGREKSYEQYF. The chain recombines TRBV14 with TRBJ2-7; tentatively, D is TRBD2 (6 bases). The CDR3 spans 16 residues. Germline CDR1 SGHDN, CDR2 FVKESK. Trimming took off 1 base at V and 1 base at J, with 14 bases between the two ends.

The chain combines TRBV5-6 with TRBJ2-1, with TRBD2 identical over 8 bases. Germline V gene data show CDR1 as SGHDT and CDR2 as YYEEEE. This CDR3 region has 14 residues. The V segment lost 2 bases and the J segment 4 bases; nucleotides outside the gene matches: 2. In DNA form, the CDR3 reads TGTGCCAGCAGCTTAGCGGGAGCATACAATGAGCAGTTCTTC. Translated, it gives CASSLAGAYNEQFF.